What follows describes a single TCR beta chain. Its antigen is still unknown. Germline V gene sequence: CDR1 SGHTA, CDR2 FQGNSA. V was cut by 10 bases and J by 7 bases, with 10 bases left in between. The CDR3 consists of 11 residues. The sample originates from a study of STAT5B mutations in CD4+ large granular lymphocyte leukemia. Study-level findings and limits: Higher CD4+ than CD8+ T-LGLL clonality might reflect small sample size. Patient CD4-sorted repertoires stayed more clonal than healthy ones after leukemic-clone removal.

This was a survey-level run. Libraries were prepared by immunoSEQ multiplex PCR; TCRdb keeps only in-frame clonotypes and omits some of them. In the table there are about 3,600 clones, 85% of which are singletons. The sample comprised CD4+ T cells from blood buffy coats. This sequence joins TRBV7-2 and TRBJ1-4; a weak D match, TRBD1 (5 bases). The TCR was taken from a human donor in good health. This chain's CDR3 is CATRGGEKLFF. CDR3 nucleotide sequence: TGTGCCACCCGTGGGGGTGAAAAACTGTTTTTT.